The clone carrying this TCR beta chain was seen only once. This table comes from immunoSEQ multiplex PCR, and its TCRdb copy is limited to in-frame clones, with some not included. This sample has a few hundred thousand clones, with about 87% found just once. These data come from a study of blood T cell repertoires in COVID-19. The CDR3 totals 12 residues. V lost 1 base, J lost 4 bases, and 5 bases lay in between. The chain couples TRBV12-3 or TRBV12-4 to TRBJ2-7; D is ambiguous. Specimen: PBMCs or T cells enriched from blood (not recorded which). The receptor was isolated from a woman younger than 30 who had recovered from COVID-19. The CDR3, as DNA: TGTGCCAGCAGTTTAGGGAGATACGAGCAGTACTTC. This gives the protein CASSLGRYEQYF.